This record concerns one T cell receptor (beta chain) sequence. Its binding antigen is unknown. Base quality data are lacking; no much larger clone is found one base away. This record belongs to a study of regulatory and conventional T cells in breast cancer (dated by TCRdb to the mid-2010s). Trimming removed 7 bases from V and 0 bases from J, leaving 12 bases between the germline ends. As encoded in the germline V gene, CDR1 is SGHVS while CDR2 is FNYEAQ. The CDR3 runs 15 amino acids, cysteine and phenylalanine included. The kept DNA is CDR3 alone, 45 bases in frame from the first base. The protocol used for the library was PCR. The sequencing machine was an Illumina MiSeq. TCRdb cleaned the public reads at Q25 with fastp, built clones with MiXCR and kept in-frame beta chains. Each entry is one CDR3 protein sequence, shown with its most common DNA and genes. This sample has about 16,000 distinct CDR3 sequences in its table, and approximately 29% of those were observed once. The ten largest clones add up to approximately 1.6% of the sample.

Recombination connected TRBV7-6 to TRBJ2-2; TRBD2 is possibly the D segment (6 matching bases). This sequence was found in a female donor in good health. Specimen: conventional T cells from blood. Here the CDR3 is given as CASTLERANTGELFF. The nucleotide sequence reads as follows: TGTGCCAGCACCCTCGAGCGGGCGAACACCGGGGAGCTGTTTTTT. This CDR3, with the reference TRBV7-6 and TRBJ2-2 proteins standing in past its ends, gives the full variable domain GAGVSQSPRYKVTKRGQDVALRCDPISGHVSLYWYRQALGQGPEFLTYFNYEAQQDKSGLPNDRFSAERPEGSISTLTIQRTEQRDSAMYRCASTLERANTGELFFGEGSRLTVL.